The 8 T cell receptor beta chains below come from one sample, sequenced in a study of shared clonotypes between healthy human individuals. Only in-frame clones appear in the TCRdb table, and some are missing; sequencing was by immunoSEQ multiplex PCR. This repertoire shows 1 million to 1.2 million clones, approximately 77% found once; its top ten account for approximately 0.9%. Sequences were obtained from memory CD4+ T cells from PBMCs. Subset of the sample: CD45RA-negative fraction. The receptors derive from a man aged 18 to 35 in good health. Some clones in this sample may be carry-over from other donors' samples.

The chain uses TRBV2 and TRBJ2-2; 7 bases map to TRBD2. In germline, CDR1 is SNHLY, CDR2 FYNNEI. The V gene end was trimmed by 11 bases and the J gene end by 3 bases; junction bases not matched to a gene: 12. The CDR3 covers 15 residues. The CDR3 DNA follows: TGTGCCGAGGGTCGAAGGGAGGGGCACACCGGGGAGCTGTTTTTT. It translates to CAEGRREGHTGELFF.

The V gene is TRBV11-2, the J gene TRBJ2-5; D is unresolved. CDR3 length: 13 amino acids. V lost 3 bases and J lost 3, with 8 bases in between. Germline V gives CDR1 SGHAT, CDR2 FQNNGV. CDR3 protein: CASSFDPEETQYF. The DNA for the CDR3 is TGTGCCAGCAGCTTCGACCCAGAAGAGACCCAGTACTTC.

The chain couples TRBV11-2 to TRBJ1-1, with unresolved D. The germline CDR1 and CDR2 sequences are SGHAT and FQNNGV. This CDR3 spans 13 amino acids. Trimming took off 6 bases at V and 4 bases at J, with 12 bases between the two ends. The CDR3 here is CASRGLFFTEAFF. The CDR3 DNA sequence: TGTGCCAGCAGAGGTCTCTTCTTCACTGAAGCTTTCTTT. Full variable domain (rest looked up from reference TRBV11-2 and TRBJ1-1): EAGVAQSPRYKIIEKRQSVAFWCNPISGHATLYWYQQILGQGPKLLIQFQNNGVVDDSQLPKDRFSAERLKGVDSTLKIQPAKLEDSAVYLCASRGLFFTEAFFGQGTRLTVV.

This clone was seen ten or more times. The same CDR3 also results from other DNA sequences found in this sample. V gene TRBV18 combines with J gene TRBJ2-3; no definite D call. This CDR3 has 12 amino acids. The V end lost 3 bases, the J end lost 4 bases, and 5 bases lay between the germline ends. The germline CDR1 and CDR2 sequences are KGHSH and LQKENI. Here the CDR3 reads CASSPSADTQYF. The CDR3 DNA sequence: TGTGCCAGCTCACCTTCTGCAGATACGCAGTATTTT.

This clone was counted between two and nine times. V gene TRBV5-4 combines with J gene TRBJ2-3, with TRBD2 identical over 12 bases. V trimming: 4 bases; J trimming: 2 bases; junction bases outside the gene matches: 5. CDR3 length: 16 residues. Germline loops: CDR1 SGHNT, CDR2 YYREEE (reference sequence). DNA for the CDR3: TGTGCCAGCAGCGTCGGACTAGCGGGAAACACAGATACGCAGTATTTT. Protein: CASSVGLAGNTDTQYF.

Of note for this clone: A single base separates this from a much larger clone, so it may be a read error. CDR3 nucleotides: TGTGCCAGCAGTGACAGGGGCACAGATACGCAGTATTTT. Amino acid sequence: CASSDRGTDTQYF. This sequence joins TRBV27 and TRBJ2-3; TRBD1 matches 7 bases. CDR3 length equals 13 residues. CDR1 MNHEY and CDR2 SMNVEV come from the germline V gene (reference sequence). Trimming cost V 5 bases and J 1 base; bases outside gene matches: 0.

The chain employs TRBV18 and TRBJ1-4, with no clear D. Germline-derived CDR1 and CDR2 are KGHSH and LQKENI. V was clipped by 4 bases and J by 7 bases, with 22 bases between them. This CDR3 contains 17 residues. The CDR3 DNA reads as TGTGCCAGCTCACGCGACCAGATGGGTTTGGCGGGTGAAAAACTGTTTTTT. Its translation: CASSRDQMGLAGEKLFF.

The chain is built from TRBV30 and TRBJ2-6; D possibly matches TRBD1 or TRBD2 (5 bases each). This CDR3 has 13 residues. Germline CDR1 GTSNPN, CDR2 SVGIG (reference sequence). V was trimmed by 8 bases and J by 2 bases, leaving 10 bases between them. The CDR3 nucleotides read TGTGCCAGCCGGGACGCTGGGGCCAACGTCCTGACTTTC. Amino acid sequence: CASRDAGANVLTF.